This passage covers 18 T cell receptor beta chains from one sample sequenced in a study of blood T cell repertoires in COVID-19. Method: immunoSEQ multiplex PCR; TCRdb's copy keeps in-frame clones and lacks some. Here the sample spans more than 50,000 clones, around 90% being singletons. The sample comprised peripheral blood. These receptors were collected from a man in his fifties or sixties with active COVID-19.

This chain joins TRBV18 and TRBJ1-1; 9 bases map to TRBD1. Unmatched junction bases numbered 6, after V lost 6 bases and J lost 1 base. CDR1 and CDR2 from the germline V gene are KGHSH and LQKENI. The CDR3 is 15 residues long. As DNA, the CDR3 is TGTGCCAGCTCTCGGGACAGGGTGACGAACACTGAAGCTTTCTTT. Its translation is CASSRDRVTNTEAFF.

The chain joins TRBV6-6 to TRBJ2-7; the match to TRBD1 covers 9 bases. Germline CDR1 reads MNHNY; CDR2 reads SVGAGI (reference sequence). V gave up 6 bases and J gave up 7 bases; unmatched junction bases: 10. CDR3 size: 14 residues. Here the CDR3 reads CASSGDREGGEQYF. The CDR3 DNA reads as TGTGCCAGCAGCGGGGACAGGGAAGGTGGAGAGCAGTACTTC.

V is TRBV3-1 (or the pseudogene TRBV3-2) and J is TRBJ2-7, with 7 bases matching TRBD2. The CDR3 has 16 amino acids. From germline, CDR1 is LGHDT and CDR2 YNNKEL (reference sequence). Unmatched junction bases numbered 6, after V lost 0 bases and J lost 1 base. CDR3 amino acids: CASSQDELLASYEQYF. CDR3 nucleotide sequence: TGTGCCAGCAGCCAAGATGAACTACTAGCGTCCTACGAGCAGTACTTC.

This chain uses TRBV11-2 with TRBJ1-1; a possible D gene is TRBD1 (6 bases). V lost 2 bases and J 7 bases, leaving 14 bases between the germline ends. This CDR3 region has 14 residues. Germline-derived CDR1 and CDR2 are SGHAT and FQNNGV. CDR3 residues: CASSLRPRTVEAFF. The CDR3 nucleotides are TGTGCCAGCAGCTTACGCCCACGGACAGTTGAAGCTTTCTTT.

This clone was observed once. The gene calls are TRBV20-1 and TRBJ2-7; 7 bases line up with TRBD1. Germline V lookup: CDR1 DFQATT, CDR2 SNEGSKA (reference sequence). The CDR3 runs to 11 residues. The V segment lost 3 bases and the J segment 5 bases; nucleotides outside the gene matches: 1. The CDR3, as DNA: TGCAGTGCTAGGCAGGGGGACGAGCAGTACTTC. Its translation: CSARQGDEQYF.

This chain uses TRBV7-9 with TRBJ2-3, with D uncertain. V gave up 4 bases and J gave up 6 bases, with 8 bases separating them. The CDR3 has 12 amino acids. Germline loops: CDR1 SEHNR, CDR2 FQNEAQ (reference sequence). Written as DNA, the CDR3 is TGTGCCAGCAGCTGGGCCGGCGATACGCAGTATTTT. It encodes CASSWAGDTQYF.

The chain recombines TRBV25-1 with TRBJ2-3; 7 nucleotides align to TRBD2. The V and J ends lost 8 bases and 4 bases, in that order; junction bases with no gene match: 3. The germline gives CDR1 MGHDK, CDR2 SYGVNS. The CDR3 loop spans 12 amino acids. The CDR3 DNA reads as TGTGCCAGCGGCGGGAGTCCAGATACGCAGTATTTT. Translated, it gives CASGGSPDTQYF.

This clone was seen a single time. The chain employs TRBV6-5 and TRBJ1-2, with 12 bases fitting TRBD1. This CDR3 has 15 residues. Germline CDR1 MNHEY, CDR2 SVGAGI. Losses at the gene ends were 7 bases for V and 7 bases for J; bases not matched to a gene: 10. The chain's CDR3 is CASISSGTGGRGYTF. The CDR3 DNA sequence: TGTGCCAGCATAAGTTCCGGGACAGGGGGCCGTGGCTACACCTTC.

The count of this clone is one. The chain carries TRBV11-2 and TRBJ2-1, with D perhaps TRBD2 (6 bases). Germline V gene data show CDR1 as SGHAT and CDR2 as FQNNGV. The CDR3 is 12 residues long. V lost 8 bases and J 7 bases, leaving 12 bases between the germline ends. CDR3 residues: CASRRAGNEQFF. The CDR3 nucleotides read TGTGCCAGCCGGAGGGCGGGGAATGAGCAGTTCTTC. The full variable domain, with the rest looked up from reference TRBV11-2 and TRBJ2-1, is EAGVAQSPRYKIIEKRQSVAFWCNPISGHATLYWYQQILGQGPKLLIQFQNNGVVDDSQLPKDRFSAERLKGVDSTLKIQPAKLEDSAVYLCASRRAGNEQFFGPGTRLTVL.

The chain couples TRBV7-9 to TRBJ2-5; perhaps TRBD2 as D (5 bases). Germline V gene sequence: CDR1 SEHNR, CDR2 FQNEAQ (reference sequence). The CDR3 runs to 15 residues. Deletions cut 2 bases from V and 5 bases from J, with 15 bases between. CDR3 nucleotides: TGTGCCAGCAGCTTACTAAGTGATGAGGGCGAGACCCAGTACTTC. Amino acids: CASSLLSDEGETQYF.

This clone was counted only a few times. V is TRBV15 and J is TRBJ2-1, with 8 bases identical to TRBD2. V lost 3 bases and J lost 9; bases outside the gene matches: 4. The CDR3 runs to 13 residues. The germline V gene has CDR1 LNHNV and CDR2 YYDKDF (reference sequence). The CDR3 DNA reads TGTGCCACCAGCAGGACTAGCGAGAGTGAGCAGTTCTTC. It is translated as CATSRTSESEQFF. The complete variable domain, with remaining parts taken from reference TRBV15 and TRBJ2-1, reads DAMVIQNPRYQVTQFGKPVTLSCSQTLNHNVMYWYQQKSSQAPKLLFHYYDKDFNNEADTPDNFQSRRPNTSFCFLDIRSPGLGDTAMYLCATSRTSESEQFFGPGTRLTVL.

This chain connects TRBV5-4 to TRBJ1-4, with D hard to call. Germline CDR1 is SGHNT and CDR2 is YYREEE (reference sequence). V was clipped by 5 bases and J by 8 bases, with 22 bases between them. The CDR3 sequence is 16 residues long. For the CDR3, the DNA is TGTGCCAGCAGTCAAAACAGTGGCCCCGGTGGGGAAAAACTGTTTTTT. Its protein is CASSQNSGPGGEKLFF.

The V call is TRBV11-2, the J call TRBJ1-6; D is perhaps TRBD1 (6 bases). The ends were cut back, 0 bases at V and 10 bases at J, with 13 bases in the middle. The CDR3 has 15 amino acids. Germline V gene data show CDR1 as SGHAT and CDR2 as FQNNGV. The CDR3 DNA follows: TGTGCCAGCAGCTTAGACCGAAACAGGGTCTCACCCCTCCACTTT. Translating gives CASSLDRNRVSPLHF.

This sequence joins TRBV5-6 and TRBJ2-3; D remains unclear. In germline, CDR1 is SGHDT, CDR2 YYEEEE. This CDR3 spans 14 amino acids. V was pared by 4 bases and J by 3 bases, with 12 bases between. The CDR3 reads CASSQKSATDTQYF. The DNA of the CDR3 is TGTGCCAGCAGCCAAAAGAGTGCTACAGATACGCAGTATTTT.

The chain carries TRBV5-5 and TRBJ1-5; possible D gene TRBD1, 5 bases. V lost 0 bases and J lost 9, with 19 bases in between. CDR1 and CDR2 from the germline V gene are SGHKS and YYEKEE (reference sequence). This CDR3 is 16 amino acids long. This CDR3 is CASSLASGSRLGPQHF. The CDR3 nucleotides are TGTGCCAGCAGCTTGGCCTCAGGGTCGCGGTTGGGGCCCCAGCATTTT.

This chain connects TRBV13 to TRBJ2-1, with D uncertain. Germline loops: CDR1 PRHDT, CDR2 FYEKMQ (reference sequence). Trimming took 7 bases from V and 5 from J, leaving 15 bases between them. This CDR3 is 14 amino acids long. As DNA, the CDR3 is TGTGCCAGCAACGTCGGATACAGCAACAATGAGCAGTTCTTC. Residues: CASNVGYSNNEQFF.

V gene TRBV18 combines with J gene TRBJ1-3; no firm D call. The CDR3 contains 15 residues. The V and J ends lost 3 bases and 0 bases respectively, with 9 bases between them. Germline V CDR1 and CDR2: KGHSH, LQKENI. This CDR3 is CASSPLSVSGNTIYF. In DNA form, the CDR3 reads TGTGCCAGCTCACCGTTGTCTGTCTCTGGAAACACCATATATTTT.

The chain couples TRBV18 to TRBJ2-3, with 14 positions matching TRBD2. Germline V gene lookup returns CDR1 KGHSH and CDR2 LQKENI. Trimming took 3 bases from V and 2 from J; bases not matched to a gene: 7. This CDR3 is 18 amino acids long. The DNA for the CDR3 is TGTGCCAGCTCACCGGGACTAGCGGGGGCCCGAGACACAGATACGCAGTATTTT. Translated: CASSPGLAGARDTDTQYF.